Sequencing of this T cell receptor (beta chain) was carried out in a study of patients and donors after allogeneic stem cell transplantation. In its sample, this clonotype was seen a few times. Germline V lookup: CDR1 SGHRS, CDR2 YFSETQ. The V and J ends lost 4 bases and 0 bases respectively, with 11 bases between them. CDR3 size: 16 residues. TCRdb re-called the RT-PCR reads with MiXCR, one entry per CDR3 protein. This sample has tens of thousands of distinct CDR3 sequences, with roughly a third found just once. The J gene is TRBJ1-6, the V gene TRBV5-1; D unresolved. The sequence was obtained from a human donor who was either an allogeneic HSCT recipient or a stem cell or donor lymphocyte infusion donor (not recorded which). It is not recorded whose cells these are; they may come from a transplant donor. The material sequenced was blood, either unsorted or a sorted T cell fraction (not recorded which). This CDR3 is CASSPDLRSYNSPLHF. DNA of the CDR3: TGCGCCAGCAGCCCGGACTTACGCTCCTATAATTCACCCCTCCACTTT.